A single sample gave rise to the 7 T cell receptor beta chains below, sequenced in a study of OX40 agonist ivuxolimab in advanced cancers. Profiled with immunoSEQ multiplex PCR; TCRdb holds only in-frame clones, not every one. The sample has approximately 70,000 clones; about 85% are singletons. The sample consisted of CD4+ or CD8+ T cells sorted from blood, taken in a trial of the OX40 agonist ivuxolimab. The receptors stem from an adult with an advanced solid tumor such as melanoma, head and neck, liver or kidney cancer.

The chain uses TRBV5-5 and TRBJ1-5; no definite D call. This CDR3 contains 14 residues. V was cut by 2 bases and J by 4 bases, with 10 bases left in between. Germline V gene data show CDR1 as SGHKS and CDR2 as YYEKEE (reference sequence). Here the CDR3 reads CASSFYRSNQPQHF. CDR3 sequence (DNA): TGTGCCAGCAGCTTCTACAGAAGTAATCAGCCCCAGCATTTT. The complete variable domain, with remaining parts taken from reference TRBV5-5 and TRBJ1-5, reads DAGVTQSPTHLIKTRGQQVTLRCSPISGHKSVSWYQQVLGQGPQFIFQYYEKEERGRGNFPDRFSARQFPNYSSELNVNALLLGDSALYLCASSFYRSNQPQHFGDGTRLSIL.

The chain employs TRBV6-5 and TRBJ1-1, with 7 bases identical to TRBD1. The CDR3 spans 16 residues. Trimming cost V 1 base and J 3 bases; bases outside gene matches: 8. Germline V gene sequence: CDR1 MNHEY, CDR2 SVGAGI. In DNA form, the CDR3 reads TGTGCCAGCAGTTACTATTCCAGGGGGTCAGACACTGAAGCTTTCTTT. Translation gives CASSYYSRGSDTEAFF.

The chain links TRBV11-2 to TRBJ2-5; D is undetermined. This CDR3 spans 14 amino acids. The germline V and J ends were trimmed by 5 bases and 0 bases, with 10 bases remaining between them. The germline CDR1 and CDR2 sequences are SGHAT and FQNNGV. The CDR3 bases are TGTGCCAGCAGCCGGCGTATGAACCAAGAGACCCAGTACTTC. This translates into CASSRRMNQETQYF.

The chain recombines TRBV6-1 with TRBJ1-5, with a possible D match to TRBD1 (5 bases). This CDR3 comprises 15 residues. V was trimmed by 6 bases and J by 1 base, leaving 13 bases between them. Germline V gene data show CDR1 as MNHNS and CDR2 as SASEGT. The CDR3 region is CASRGSGGSNQPQHF. The CDR3, as DNA: TGTGCCAGCAGGGGCAGCGGGGGAAGCAATCAGCCCCAGCATTTT.

This rearrangement joins TRBV9 to TRBJ2-7; the match to TRBD2 covers 11 bases. The trim removed 3 bases at V and 6 bases at J, leaving 5 bases unmatched. CDR3 length: 14 amino acids. CDR1 is SGDLS and CDR2 is YYNGEE in the germline V gene. The CDR3: CASSATSGSGEQYF. The CDR3 coding sequence is TGTGCCAGCAGCGCAACTAGCGGGAGTGGCGAGCAGTACTTC.

The genes are TRBV18 and TRBJ1-5; D uncertain. V shed 8 bases and J shed 7 bases, with 15 bases lying between them. The CDR3 covers 13 residues. The germline V gene encodes CDR1 KGHSH and CDR2 LQKENI. The CDR3 coding sequence is TGTGCCAGCACGGTAGAGGTCCAGCAGCCCCAGCATTTT. It codes for CASTVEVQQPQHF. The full variable domain, with the rest looked up from reference TRBV18 and TRBJ1-5, is NAGVMQNPRHLVRRRGQEARLRCSPMKGHSHVYWYRQLPEEGLKFMVYLQKENIIDESGMPKERFSAEFPKEGPSILRIQQVVRGDSAAYFCASTVEVQQPQHFGDGTRLSIL.

J is TRBJ1-6 and V is TRBV2, with D unclear. V was pared by 4 bases and J by 11 bases, with 12 bases between. CDR3 size: 13 residues. The germline V gene encodes CDR1 SNHLY and CDR2 FYNNEI. The CDR3 here is CASSVWQVAPLHF. The CDR3 nucleotides are TGTGCCAGCAGTGTTTGGCAGGTGGCACCCCTCCACTTT.